These 28 T cell receptor beta chains originate from one sample sequenced in a study of technical replicates of blood from four donors. Assay: immunoSEQ multiplex PCR; the TCRdb copy retains only in-frame clones and omits some. The repertoire holds 60,000 to 85,000 clones, 94% seen once, with over 0.35% in the top ten. Input material: T cells isolated from PBMCs. The receptors shown here come from a human donor in good health.

The V and J genes are TRBV2 and TRBJ2-7, with no clear D. Per the germline V gene, CDR1 is SNHLY and CDR2 is FYNNEI. V lost 11 bases and J lost 4, with 15 bases in between. The CDR3 is 12 residues long. The CDR3 protein is CASARLDYEQYF. In DNA form, the CDR3 reads TGTGCCTCGGCGCGACTTGATTACGAGCAGTACTTC.

About this clone: Other DNA sequences within the sample encode an identical CDR3. The chain links TRBV15 to TRBJ2-7, with 11 bases lining up with TRBD2. Germline lookup yields CDR1 LNHNV and CDR2 YYDKDF (reference sequence). The CDR3 extends over 14 amino acids. J lost 4 bases, V lost 5 bases, and 4 bases had no gene match. This CDR3 reads CATSRGTSGYEQYF. In DNA form, the CDR3 reads TGTGCCACCAGCCGAGGGACTAGCGGATACGAGCAGTACTTC. The full variable domain, its missing parts supplied by reference TRBV15 and TRBJ2-7, is DAMVIQNPRYQVTQFGKPVTLSCSQTLNHNVMYWYQQKSSQAPKLLFHYYDKDFNNEADTPDNFQSRRPNTSFCFLDIRSPGLGDTAMYLCATSRGTSGYEQYFGPGTRLTVT.

The rearrangement joins TRBV5-6 to TRBJ1-3; 9 bases are a match to TRBD1. Germline V gene sequence: CDR1 SGHDT, CDR2 YYEEEE. V gave up 3 bases and J gave up 3 bases; unmatched junction bases: 1. This CDR3 is built from 14 residues. The CDR3 region is CASSSGQGGNTIYF. The CDR3 DNA sequence: TGTGCCAGCAGCTCGGGACAGGGTGGAAACACCATATATTTT.

The V call is TRBV7-5, the J call TRBJ2-5; the table's D gene call, TRBD1, was not cross checked with the DNA. TRBV7-5 is tagged as a pseudogene. The CDR3 runs to 15 residues. CDR3 amino acids: CVRSFGRTVQETQYF. The CDR3, as DNA: TGTGTCAGAAGCTTTGGCCGAACAGTACAAGAGACCCAGTACTTC.

The chain's CDR3 is CASSESSRGSYEQYF. The CDR3 DNA is TGTGCCAGCAGTGAAAGTAGTAGGGGCTCCTACGAGCAGTACTTC. This chain links TRBV6-1 with TRBJ2-7; D might be TRBD1 (5 bases). The V and J ends lost 2 bases and 0 bases respectively, with 11 bases between them. CDR1 MNHNS and CDR2 SASEGT come from the germline V gene. The CDR3 extends over 15 amino acids.

The rearrangement uses TRBV6-5 and TRBJ2-7; 9 bases align to TRBD2. CDR3 length: 15 residues. CDR1 is MNHEY and CDR2 is SVGAGI in the germline V gene. The ends lost 6 bases at V and 4 bases at J; junction bases unmatched: 10. Here the CDR3 DNA reads TGTGCCAGCAGGCCGCCTGGACTAGCGTATTACGAGCAGTACTTC. Protein: CASRPPGLAYYEQYF.

CDR3 in DNA: TGTGCCAGCAGCCCCCGGACTAGCGTGGGTGAGCAGTTCTTC. Translated, it gives CASSPRTSVGEQFF. The chain employs TRBV11-3 and TRBJ2-1; the match to TRBD2 covers 9 bases. Germline CDR1 is SGHNT and CDR2 is YENEEA. The CDR3 totals 14 residues. V lost 5 bases and J lost 9; bases outside the gene matches: 8.

The chain combines TRBV5-6 with TRBJ1-4, with 9 positions matching TRBD1. The germline CDR1 and CDR2 sequences are SGHDT and YYEEEE. The CDR3 runs 16 residues. V trimming: 2 bases; J trimming: 6 bases; junction bases outside the gene matches: 8. CDR3 nucleotide sequence: TGTGCCAGCAGCTTAGAAGCGGGACAGGGATATGAAAAACTGTTTTTT. This sequence encodes CASSLEAGQGYEKLFF.

The rearrangement links TRBV13 to TRBJ1-4; 7 bases are a match to TRBD1. J was trimmed by 4 bases and V by 5 bases; bases with no gene match: 7. Per germline, CDR1 PRHDT and CDR2 FYEKMQ (reference sequence). CDR3 size: 15 residues. As DNA, the CDR3 is TGTGCCAGCAGCACCTGGGACAGCTTTAATGAAAAACTGTTTTTT. Translated: CASSTWDSFNEKLFF.

V usage is TRBV9 and J usage is TRBJ2-7; TRBD1 matches at 11 bases. This CDR3 is built from 15 residues. V gave up 3 bases and J gave up 4 bases; unmatched junction bases: 6. Germline CDR1 is SGDLS and CDR2 is YYNGEE. CDR3 bases: TGTGCCAGCAGCGCAGGGACAGGGGGAGGATACGAGCAGTACTTC. It is translated as CASSAGTGGGYEQYF.

This sequence joins TRBV5-1 and TRBJ1-3; D might be TRBD1 (6 bases). Germline V gene data show CDR1 as SGHRS and CDR2 as YFSETQ. Deletions cut 4 bases from V and 3 bases from J, with 14 bases between. CDR3 length: 15 residues. The CDR3 sequence is CASSPRTERGNTIYF. CDR3 coding DNA: TGCGCCAGCAGCCCGCGGACAGAACGTGGAAACACCATATATTTT.

V usage is TRBV6-5 and J usage is TRBJ1-2; a possible D gene is TRBD1 (6 bases). The V end was cut by 6 bases, the J end by 2 bases, with 10 bases between. Germline V gives CDR1 MNHEY, CDR2 SVGAGI. The CDR3 has 13 amino acids. The CDR3 nucleotides read TGTGCCAGCAGCCCGCAGGGGAACTATGGCTACACCTTC. Protein product: CASSPQGNYGYTF.

This chain joins TRBV6-1 and TRBJ1-2; D not resolved. The V end was cut by 6 bases, the J end by 5 bases, with 7 bases between. The CDR3 is made up of 11 amino acids. Germline values: CDR1 MNHNS, CDR2 SASEGT. The CDR3 sequence is CASRESYGYTF. The CDR3 DNA reads as TGTGCCAGCAGGGAATCGTATGGCTACACCTTC.

The chain uses TRBV28 and TRBJ1-1; D perhaps matches TRBD1 (5 bases). V shed 6 bases and J shed 3 bases, with 17 bases lying between them. This CDR3 region has 15 residues. Per the germline V gene, CDR1 is MDHEN and CDR2 is SYDVKM. CDR3 region: CASRDLDSGDTEAFF. CDR3 in DNA: TGTGCCAGCAGAGACCTCGACAGCGGGGACACTGAAGCTTTCTTT.

The V and J genes are TRBV9 and TRBJ2-1; 10 bases agree with TRBD2. The V and J ends lost 3 bases and 7 bases, in that order; junction bases with no gene match: 10. The CDR3 consists of 16 residues. The V gene's germline CDR1 is SGDLS and CDR2 YYNGEE. For the CDR3, the DNA is TGTGCCAGCAGCGCCAAGCGGGAGGGCTTTTATAATGAGCAGTTCTTC. Protein sequence: CASSAKREGFYNEQFF.

The V call is TRBV28, the J call TRBJ2-7, with D possibly being TRBD2 (6 bases). CDR1 MDHEN and CDR2 SYDVKM come from the germline V gene. V was clipped by 3 bases and J by 5 bases, with 8 bases between them. The CDR3 covers 12 residues. The CDR3 bases are TGTGCCAGCAGTTTGTGGGGGGACGAGCAGTACTTC. Translation gives CASSLWGDEQYF.

This chain connects TRBV6-5 to TRBJ2-6, with D unclear. V was shortened by 4 bases and J by 1 base, with 5 bases between the two germline ends. This CDR3 region has 14 residues. Germline V CDR1 and CDR2: MNHEY, SVGAGI. CDR3: CASSLTSGANVLTF. Here the CDR3 DNA reads TGTGCCAGCAGTTTGACTTCTGGGGCCAACGTCCTGACTTTC.

The chain couples TRBV30 to TRBJ1-5, with no clear D. V gave up 4 bases and J gave up 9 bases, with 7 bases separating them. CDR3 length: 10 residues. The germline V gene has CDR1 GTSNPN and CDR2 SVGIG (reference sequence). The DNA of the CDR3 is TGTGCCTGGACCCCTCGGCCCCAGCATTTT. This translates into CAWTPRPQHF.

The gene calls are TRBV27 and TRBJ1-2; D is uncertain. The CDR3 spans 15 residues. Germline V CDR1 and CDR2: MNHEY, SMNVEV (reference sequence). Trimming left V 4 bases short and J 6 bases short, with 18 bases between. Written as DNA, the CDR3 is TGTGCCAGCAGTTCCCCGCGAGGTGGTATCGATGGCTACACCTTC. This codes for CASSSPRGGIDGYTF.

The V and J genes are TRBV13 and TRBJ2-3; D perhaps matches TRBD1 (6 bases). The germline gives CDR1 PRHDT, CDR2 FYEKMQ (reference sequence). The CDR3 length is 14 residues. Trimming pared 5 bases from V and 1 base from J, leaving 10 bases between. The CDR3 loop is CASSQGHRTDTQYF. The CDR3 coding sequence is TGTGCCAGCAGCCAGGGACATCGCACAGATACGCAGTATTTT.

V usage is TRBV11-3 and J usage is TRBJ1-2; the match to TRBD1 covers 9 bases. V lost 2 bases to trimming and J lost 3 bases; unmatched junction nucleotides: 13. The CDR3 runs to 18 residues. Germline CDR1 SGHNT, CDR2 YENEEA. CDR3 sequence: CASSLPQGLQGAYYGYTF. CDR3 sequence (DNA): TGTGCCAGCAGCTTACCTCAGGGGTTACAGGGGGCTTACTATGGCTACACCTTC. The variable domain in full, completed from reference TRBV11-3 and TRBJ1-2, reads EAGVVQSPRYKIIEKKQPVAFWCNPISGHNTLYWYLQNLGQGPELLIRYENEEAVDDSQLPKDRFSAERLKGVDSTLKIQPAELGDSAVYLCASSLPQGLQGAYYGYTFGSGTRLTVV.

The chain joins TRBV9 to TRBJ1-2; the D is unclear. V gave up 0 bases and J gave up 3 bases, with 12 bases separating them. The CDR3 length is 15 residues. The germline gives CDR1 SGDLS, CDR2 YYNGEE. The chain's CDR3 is CASSVASGTYYGYTF. CDR3 DNA sequence: TGTGCCAGCAGCGTAGCCTCAGGAACCTACTATGGCTACACCTTC.

This clone was observed once. V gene TRBV2 combines with J gene TRBJ2-2; 10 positions match TRBD2. V lost 6 bases and J lost 7; bases outside the gene matches: 11. This CDR3 is built from 16 residues. Germline CDR1 reads SNHLY; CDR2 reads FYNNEI. CDR3 bases: TGTGCCAGCAGCGTCCCGCTAGCGGGAGAGGGCGGGGAGCTGTTTTTT. It encodes CASSVPLAGEGGELFF.

The V call is TRBV6-1, the J call TRBJ2-7, with TRBD1 as a possible D gene (5 bases). The germline V gene encodes CDR1 MNHNS and CDR2 SASEGT. The CDR3 sequence is 14 residues long. V was trimmed by 7 bases and J by 0 bases, leaving 13 bases between them. The DNA for the CDR3 is TGTGCCAGCAATATGAACCAGGGCTCCTACGAGCAGTACTTC. It yields the protein CASNMNQGSYEQYF.

The rearrangement uses TRBV5-6 and TRBJ2-3, with 11 bases lining up with TRBD2. The trim removed 5 bases at V and 2 bases at J, leaving 7 bases unmatched. The germline V gene has CDR1 SGHDT and CDR2 YYEEEE. CDR3 length: 16 amino acids. CDR3 sequence: CASRFGLAGYTDTQYF. CDR3 nucleotide sequence: TGTGCCAGCAGATTTGGACTAGCGGGTTACACAGATACGCAGTATTTT.

The V and J genes are TRBV27 and TRBJ2-2, with 11 bases lining up with TRBD2. Germline V gives CDR1 MNHEY, CDR2 SMNVEV (reference sequence). The CDR3 consists of 16 residues. With 5 bases clipped from V and 4 bases from J, the junction kept 6 bases outside the gene matches. CDR3 loop: CASSSGLAGLTGELFF. Here the CDR3 DNA reads TGTGCCAGCAGTAGTGGACTAGCGGGCCTCACCGGGGAGCTGTTTTTT.

The gene calls are TRBV27 and TRBJ2-7; 8 bases match TRBD1. The V segment lost 6 bases and the J segment 3 bases; nucleotides outside the gene matches: 4. CDR3 length: 13 amino acids. Per the germline V gene, CDR1 is MNHEY and CDR2 is SMNVEV (reference sequence). DNA of the CDR3: TGTGCCAGCAGGGACAGGGCTTACTACGAGCAGTACTTC. Protein sequence: CASRDRAYYEQYF.

The rearrangement uses TRBV19 and TRBJ1-4; possibly TRBD1 for D (5 bases). CDR3 length: 18 residues. CDR1 and CDR2 (germline): LNHDA, SQIVND (reference sequence). V was shortened by 0 bases and J by 5 bases, with 19 bases between the two germline ends. The CDR3, as DNA: TGTGCCAGTAGTATAGATCACCAGGGAATCGGAGTGAATGAAAAACTGTTTTTT. This codes for CASSIDHQGIGVNEKLFF.